This TCR beta chain was found in a study of shared clonotypes between healthy human individuals. Measured with immunoSEQ multiplex PCR; TCRdb has only the in-frame clones, and not every one. The sample has 2,100,000 or so clones; nearly 97% are singletons. The germline V and J ends were trimmed by 2 bases and 0 bases, with 4 bases remaining between them. CDR1 is SNHLY and CDR2 is FYNNEI in the germline V gene. CDR3 length equals 13 residues. This TCR was recovered from a man between 18 and 35 years old in good health. The gene calls are TRBV2 and TRBJ1-2; D remains ambiguous. The sequenced sample consisted of naive CD4+ T cells sorted from blood. The sample's subset: CD45RA+ positively selected. The CDR3, as DNA: TGTGCCAGCAGTGAAATGTCTAACTATGGCTACACCTTC. Translation gives CASSEMSNYGYTF.